Given below is one T cell receptor beta chain in context. Its antigen is still unknown. Other nucleotide sequences in the sample specify the same CDR3. This sample stems from a study of cytomegalovirus exposure and HLA in healthy donors. Overall study context: The use of the same platform for the 100 to 150 validation repertoires and the roughly 700 first-cohort repertoires was reported by a later analysis. Study-wide points: According to the study, 160 or so TCR beta chains were cytomegalovirus-associated. For most TCR sequences rarity was the rule, although some public TCRs occurred in many donors. Three of the chains that were CMV-associated were confirmed in vitro to be specific for CMV antigens.

Libraries were prepared by immunoSEQ multiplex PCR; TCRdb keeps only in-frame clonotypes and omits some of them. The data hold about 65,000 clones, with around 92% observed a single time. Between the trimmed V and J ends, which lost 1 base and 0 bases, there was a span of 13 bases. Germline assignment: CDR1 GTSNPN and CDR2 SVGIG (reference sequence). CDR3 size: 16 residues. The receptor comes from a woman aged 18 to 35 in good health and CMV-seronegative. Sequencing was performed on PBMCs. The chain carries TRBV30 and TRBJ1-5; a weak D match, TRBD1 (5 bases). The CDR3 region has the DNA TGTGCCTGGAGTGCCCCCGGGGGAGGTAGCAATCAGCCCCAGCATTTT. Translation gives CAWSAPGGGSNQPQHF.